A selection of T cell receptor beta chains follows, all from one sample in a study of blood T cell repertoires in COVID-19. The table came from immunoSEQ multiplex PCR; TCRdb's copy has only in-frame clones and leaves some out. The table includes 79,000 or so clones, around 87% detected once. The sequenced sample was peripheral blood. The receptors derive from a human donor in a cohort sampled during active COVID-19. The CDR3 runs from the conserved cysteine through the conserved F or W. The order of the fields is V gene, D gene, clone size, J gene, CDR3 DNA, CDR3 protein. D genes are given only for firm matches. A row's size may be missing; if present it is once, few, many or a size class.

V gene: TRBV2; D gene: TRBD1; clone size: -; J gene: TRBJ2-3; CDR3 DNA: TGTGCCAGCAGTGTGTCCGGGACAGCTGGCGATACGCAGTATTTT; CDR3 protein: CASSVSGTAGDTQYF
V gene: TRBV28; D gene: -; clone size: -; J gene: TRBJ1-5; CDR3 DNA: TGTGCCAGCCGGGTTAGCAATCAGCCCCAGCATTTT; CDR3 protein: CASRVSNQPQHF
V gene: TRBV28; D gene: TRBD2; clone size: -; J gene: TRBJ2-1; CDR3 DNA: TGTGCCAGCAGTTCAGGACTAGCGGGAGAGGTCGGTGTTGAGCAGTTCTTC; CDR3 protein: CASSSGLAGEVGVEQFF
V gene: TRBV29-1; D gene: -; clone size: -; J gene: TRBJ2-7; CDR3 DNA: TGCAGCGTTGGAGAGCAGGCCTACGAGCAGTACTTC; CDR3 protein: CSVGEQAYEQYF
V gene: TRBV2; D gene: TRBD1; clone size: -; J gene: TRBJ2-6; CDR3 DNA: TGTGCCAGCAGTGGGAGGACAGGCTCCCCCTACTCTGGGGCCAACGTCCTGACTTTC; CDR3 protein: CASSGRTGSPYSGANVLTF
V gene: TRBV6-5; D gene: -; clone size: -; J gene: TRBJ1-2; CDR3 DNA: TGTGCCAGCAACCAACAAACAGGTGCCTACACCTTC; CDR3 protein: CASNQQTGAYTF
V gene: TRBV27; D gene: -; clone size: -; J gene: TRBJ1-6; CDR3 DNA: TGTGCCAGCAGCGAACAGCGCCCTGGGGGCAGTGAAAGCGGGGCCCTCCACTTT; CDR3 protein: CASSEQRPGGSESGALHF
V gene: TRBV19; D gene: TRBD2; clone size: -; J gene: TRBJ2-7; CDR3 DNA: TGTGCCAGTAGTATAGAAGGCGGGAGAACCTACGAGCAGTACTTC; CDR3 protein: CASSIEGGRTYEQYF
V gene: TRBV18; D gene: -; clone size: -; J gene: TRBJ1-2; CDR3 DNA: TGTGCCAGCTCACCGTCCGGCTATGGCTACACCTTC; CDR3 protein: CASSPSGYGYTF
V gene: TRBV6-5; D gene: -; clone size: -; J gene: TRBJ1-5; CDR3 DNA: TGTGCCAGCAGTTCTACGGCGGAGGGGCGTCAGCCCCAGCATTTT; CDR3 protein: CASSSTAEGRQPQHF
V gene: TRBV6-2/TRBV6-3; D gene: -; clone size: once; J gene: TRBJ2-2; CDR3 DNA: TGTGCCAGCAGCCAGCAGGAGGTCCCCGGGGAGCTGTTTTTT; CDR3 protein: CASSQQEVPGELFF
V gene: TRBV21-1; D gene: -; clone size: -; J gene: TRBJ2-1; CDR3 DNA: TGTGCCAGCAGCGAAAAAAAAGGACAGCTTAATGAGCAGTTCTTC; CDR3 protein: CASSEKKGQLNEQFF
V gene: TRBV28; D gene: TRBD2; clone size: -; J gene: TRBJ2-1; CDR3 DNA: TGTGCCAGCAGTTTCCCCCCACTACTAGCGGGAGAGGTACGGGAGCAGTTCTTC; CDR3 protein: CASSFPPLLAGEVREQFF
V gene: TRBV5-1; D gene: -; clone size: -; J gene: TRBJ1-6; CDR3 DNA: TGCGCCAGCAGCTTGTTAGGAGATAATTCACCCCTCCACTTT; CDR3 protein: CASSLLGDNSPLHF
V gene: TRBV6-2/TRBV6-3; D gene: TRBD1; clone size: -; J gene: TRBJ2-6; CDR3 DNA: TGTGCCAGCAGTTCGATAGGCAGGGGGAAATCTGGGGCCAACGTCCTGACTTTC; CDR3 protein: CASSSIGRGKSGANVLTF
V gene: TRBV5-4; D gene: -; clone size: once; J gene: TRBJ2-3; CDR3 DNA: TGTGCCAGCAGCGGGGCGTTGCGGCAGGCCGTTGCCACAGATACGCAGTATTTT; CDR3 protein: CASSGALRQAVATDTQYF
V gene: TRBV11-2; D gene: -; clone size: -; J gene: TRBJ1-3; CDR3 DNA: TGTGCCAGCAGCTTAGAAGGGGCGTCTGGAAACACCATATATTTT; CDR3 protein: CASSLEGASGNTIYF
V gene: TRBV9; D gene: TRBD2; clone size: -; J gene: TRBJ2-2; CDR3 DNA: TGTGCCAGCAGCCACCTGCCGGGACTAGCGGGAGAGAACACCGGGGAGCTGTTTTTT; CDR3 protein: CASSHLPGLAGENTGELFF
V gene: TRBV9; D gene: -; clone size: -; J gene: TRBJ1-2; CDR3 DNA: TGTGCCAGCAGCGTAGGGGGGCAGGGGTACTATGGCTACACCTTC; CDR3 protein: CASSVGGQGYYGYTF
V gene: TRBV5-1; D gene: TRBD1; clone size: -; J gene: TRBJ2-3; CDR3 DNA: TGCGCCAGCAGCGGCGGATTGGGACAGGGGGTCACAGATACGCAGTATTTT; CDR3 protein: CASSGGLGQGVTDTQYF
V gene: TRBV7-9; D gene: -; clone size: -; J gene: TRBJ2-7; CDR3 DNA: TGTGCCAGCTCACTCGCGGGGGCCGAGCAGTACTTC; CDR3 protein: CASSLAGAEQYF
V gene: TRBV7-8; D gene: TRBD1; clone size: -; J gene: TRBJ1-1; CDR3 DNA: TGTGCCAGCAGCTTAGAGGGGGCGTACACTGAAGCTTTCTTT; CDR3 protein: CASSLEGAYTEAFF